These T cell receptor beta chains were read from a single sample in a study of blood T cell repertoires in COVID-19. The assay was immunoSEQ multiplex PCR, and TCRdb's table has in-frame clones only and misses some. The sample carries 240,000 or so clones, approximately 83% recorded once. Sequencing was performed on peripheral blood. These receptors were collected from a woman in her 30s who had recovered from COVID-19. CDR3s include the opening cysteine and the closing phenylalanine or tryptophan. A D gene is named only where the DNA matches it firmly. Clone size is not always given. Where it is, it says once, few, many or a class for expanded clones.

size: NA
J: TRBJ2-3
V: TRBV6-5
D: TRBD1
DNA: TGTGCCAGCAGCCTTACAGGACAGGCAGGTGATACGCAGTATTTT
CDR3: CASSLTGQAGDTQYF

size: NA
J: TRBJ2-2
V: TRBV4-1
D: NA
DNA: TGCGCCAGCAGCCTACAGGGACCCGGGGAGCTGTTTTTT
CDR3: CASSLQGPGELFF

size: NA
J: TRBJ2-7
V: TRBV2
D: NA
DNA: TGTGCCAGCACCGACCACGTGGGGACACCCACCTACGAGCAGTACTTC
CDR3: CASTDHVGTPTYEQYF

size: once
J: TRBJ1-5
V: TRBV12-2
D: NA
DNA: TGTGCAAGTCGCTCCACTAAACCGGGACAGGAGGACTATAGCAATCAGCCCCAGCATTTT
CDR3: CASRSTKPGQEDYSNQPQHF

size: NA
J: TRBJ2-7
V: TRBV11-3
D: TRBD2
DNA: TGTGCCAGCAGCTTAGATAGTAGCGGGGCCCAGTACTTC
CDR3: CASSLDSSGAQYF

size: NA
J: TRBJ2-1
V: TRBV5-1
D: TRBD2
DNA: TGCGCCAGCAGCTTAAACAGCGGGGGGATTGAGCAGTTCTTC
CDR3: CASSLNSGGIEQFF

size: NA
J: TRBJ2-7
V: TRBV12-3/TRBV12-4
D: NA
DNA: TGTGCCAGCAGTTTAGGAGGACTGAGGCAGTACTTC
CDR3: CASSLGGLRQYF

size: NA
J: TRBJ1-4
V: TRBV7-9
D: NA
DNA: TGTGCCAGCAGCCACCGGACGGAGGAAGAAAAACTGTTTTTT
CDR3: CASSHRTEEEKLFF

size: NA
J: TRBJ2-7
V: TRBV11-2
D: NA
DNA: TGTGCCAGCAGCTTATCAGGCGAGCAGTACTTC
CDR3: CASSLSGEQYF

size: NA
J: TRBJ2-7
V: TRBV19
D: NA
DNA: TGTGCCAGTAGAGGGGGTGCAGTAGGGGAGCAGTACTTC
CDR3: CASRGGAVGEQYF

size: NA
J: TRBJ2-2
V: TRBV3-1/TRBV3-2
D: NA
DNA: TGTGCCAGCAGCCAAGATCTTTCGGGGACCGGGGAGCTGTTTTTT
CDR3: CASSQDLSGTGELFF

size: NA
J: TRBJ1-1
V: TRBV4-1
D: NA
DNA: TGCGCCAGCAGCCAAGGTTATTCAGGATTTCCGATGAACACTGAAGCTTTCTTT
CDR3: CASSQGYSGFPMNTEAFF

size: NA
J: TRBJ1-2
V: TRBV28
D: NA
DNA: TGTGCCAGCAGGTCACTCTCGGTAGGGGCGCGGTATGGCTACACCTTC
CDR3: CASRSLSVGARYGYTF

size: NA
J: TRBJ1-5
V: TRBV18
D: TRBD1
DNA: TGTGCCAGCTCACGCGGACAGGGGAGTTTTGGCAATCAGCCCCAGCATTTT
CDR3: CASSRGQGSFGNQPQHF

size: once
J: TRBJ2-4
V: TRBV6-5
D: NA
DNA: TGTGCCAGCAAACTTACTCCAGCCAAAAACATTCAGTACTTC
CDR3: CASKLTPAKNIQYF

size: NA
J: TRBJ1-3
V: TRBV11-2
D: NA
DNA: TGTGCCAGCAGATCCGGTGACACCATATATTTT
CDR3: CASRSGDTIYF

size: NA
J: TRBJ2-7
V: TRBV6-5
D: TRBD1
DNA: TGTGCCAGCAGTTACCGTCCCGGACAGGCCCCGCCCGAGCAGTACTTC
CDR3: CASSYRPGQAPPEQYF

size: NA
J: TRBJ2-1
V: TRBV7-9
D: TRBD1
DNA: TGTGCCAGCAGCCGGGGACAGGGTCCTTACAATGAGCAGTTCTTC
CDR3: CASSRGQGPYNEQFF

size: NA
J: TRBJ2-3
V: TRBV7-3
D: NA
DNA: TGTGCCAGCAGCTTTTATGCTAGCTCGACGTACATGGCGCAGTATTTT
CDR3: CASSFYASSTYMAQYF

size: NA
J: TRBJ2-5
V: TRBV7-2
D: TRBD1
DNA: TGTGCCAGCAGCTGGAATCCGGGACAGGGACAAGAGACCCAGTACTTC
CDR3: CASSWNPGQGQETQYF

size: NA
J: TRBJ2-5
V: TRBV3-1/TRBV3-2
D: TRBD1
DNA: TGTGCCAGCAGCCAGGACCTCACAGGGGGTCCCCAGTACTTC
CDR3: CASSQDLTGGPQYF

size: NA
J: TRBJ1-1
V: TRBV20-1
D: NA
DNA: TGCAGTGCTAGGAGGTCTGAAGCTTTCTTT
CDR3: CSARRSEAFF

size: NA
J: TRBJ2-1
V: TRBV5-1
D: NA
DNA: TGCGCCAGCAGCTTCGACATTTACAATGAGCAGTTCTTC
CDR3: CASSFDIYNEQFF

size: NA
J: TRBJ1-2
V: TRBV15
D: TRBD1
DNA: TGTGCCACCAGCAGTGCCGGGACAGGTCCTAACTATGGCTACACCTTC
CDR3: CATSSAGTGPNYGYTF

size: NA
J: TRBJ2-6
V: TRBV5-1
D: NA
DNA: TGCGCCAGCAGCATGTGGGCCGACCAGCCTTCTGGGGCCAACGTCCTGACTTTC
CDR3: CASSMWADQPSGANVLTF

size: NA
J: TRBJ1-5
V: TRBV6-5
D: NA
DNA: TGTGCCAGCAGCAAAAGGACAGTCAATCAGCCCCAGCATTTT
CDR3: CASSKRTVNQPQHF

size: NA
J: TRBJ2-5
V: TRBV6-2/TRBV6-3
D: NA
DNA: TGTGCCAGCAGCCCCGGACAGAGCGACCAAGAGACCCAGTACTTC
CDR3: CASSPGQSDQETQYF

size: NA
J: TRBJ1-5
V: TRBV4-2
D: TRBD1
DNA: TGTGCCAGCAGCCAGGATCCGACAGGGAATCAGCCCCAGCATTTT
CDR3: CASSQDPTGNQPQHF

size: NA
J: TRBJ2-7
V: TRBV5-1
D: TRBD1
DNA: TGCGCCAGCAGCGGAGGACAGGGTACCTACGAGCAGTACTTC
CDR3: CASSGGQGTYEQYF

size: few
J: TRBJ1-4
V: TRBV19
D: NA
DNA: TGTGCCAGTACCCCCCGGAGGGTTGGGGAAAAACTGTTTTTT
CDR3: CASTPRRVGEKLFF

size: NA
J: TRBJ2-5
V: TRBV10-2
D: TRBD2
DNA: TGCGCCAGCTCGAAGGTTTTTATTGGGGGGGGACTACAAGAGACCCAGTACTTC
CDR3: CASSKVFIGGGLQETQYF